This T cell receptor (beta chain) was identified during a study of OX40 agonist ivuxolimab in advanced cancers. The wider study: Patients were given ivuxolimab, an antibody that agonizes OX40 (CD134).

TCRdb's table, derived via immunoSEQ multiplex PCR, lists solely in-frame clones and lacks some. The data show 60,000 to 80,000 clones, roughly 90% seen once. The starting material was CD4+ or CD8+ T cells sorted from blood, obtained in a trial of the OX40 agonist ivuxolimab. The receptor's source is an adult with an advanced solid tumor such as melanoma, head and neck, liver or kidney cancer.

CDR3 protein: CASSQTWGTEAFF. CDR3 bases: TGTGCCAGCAGCCAAACCTGGGGGACTGAAGCTTTCTTT. The chain employs TRBV7-3 and TRBJ1-1; D perhaps matches TRBD1 (5 bases). CDR3 length: 13 residues. Trimming removed 5 bases from V and 5 bases from J, with 12 bases in between. The germline CDR1 and CDR2 sequences are SGHTA and FQGTGA.